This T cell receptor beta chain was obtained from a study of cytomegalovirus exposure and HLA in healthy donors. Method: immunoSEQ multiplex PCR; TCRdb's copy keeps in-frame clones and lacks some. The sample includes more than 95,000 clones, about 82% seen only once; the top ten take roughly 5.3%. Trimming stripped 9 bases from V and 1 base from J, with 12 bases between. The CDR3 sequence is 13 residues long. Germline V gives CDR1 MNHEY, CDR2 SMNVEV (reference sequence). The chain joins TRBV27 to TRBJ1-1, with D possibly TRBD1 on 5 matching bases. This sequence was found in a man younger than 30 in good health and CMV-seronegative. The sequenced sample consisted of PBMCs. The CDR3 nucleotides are TGTGCCAGTAGGGGAACCCCGAACACTGAAGCTTTCTTT. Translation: CASRGTPNTEAFF.